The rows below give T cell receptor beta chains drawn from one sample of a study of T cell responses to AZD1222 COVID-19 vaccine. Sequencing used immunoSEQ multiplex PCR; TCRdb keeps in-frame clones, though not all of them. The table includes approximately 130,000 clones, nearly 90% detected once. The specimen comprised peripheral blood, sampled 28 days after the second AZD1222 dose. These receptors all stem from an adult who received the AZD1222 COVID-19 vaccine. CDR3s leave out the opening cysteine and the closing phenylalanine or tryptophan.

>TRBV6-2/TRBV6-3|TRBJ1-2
ASSIRRSYGYT
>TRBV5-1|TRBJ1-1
ASSLGQGYTEAF
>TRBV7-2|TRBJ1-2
ASSPSEDYGYT
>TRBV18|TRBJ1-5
ASSPLSSNQPQH
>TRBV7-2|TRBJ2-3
ASSLGLAGVGDTQY
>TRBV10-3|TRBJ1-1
AISEFPGQLKNTEAF
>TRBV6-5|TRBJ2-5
ASSSIRTGLETQY
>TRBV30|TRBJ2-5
AWSVNEETQY
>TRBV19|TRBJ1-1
ASSIGTGWGMNTEAF
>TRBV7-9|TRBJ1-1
ASSPTTGLNTEAF
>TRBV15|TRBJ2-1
ATSRDIGSYNEQF
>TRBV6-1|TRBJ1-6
ASSIKQGLEAPLH
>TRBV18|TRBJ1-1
ASSETGMNTEAF
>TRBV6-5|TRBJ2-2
ASIGRRNTGELF
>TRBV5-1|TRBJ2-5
ASSLDGGAGGETQY
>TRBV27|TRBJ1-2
ATQSSGRGPYGYT
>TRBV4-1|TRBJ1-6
ASSQGDGTVYNSPLH
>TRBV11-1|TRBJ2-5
ASSPGLAAETQY
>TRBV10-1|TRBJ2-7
ASGTSDNTYEQY
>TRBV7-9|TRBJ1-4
ASSFNGAFNEKLF
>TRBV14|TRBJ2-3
ASSGPLGSTQY
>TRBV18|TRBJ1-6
ASSPVQIYNSPLH
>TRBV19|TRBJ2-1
ATRTGWYNEQF
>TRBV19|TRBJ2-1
ASSDRVEQF
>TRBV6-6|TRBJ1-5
ASSYWDRAQPQH
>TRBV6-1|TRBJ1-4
ASSEDRGIREKLF
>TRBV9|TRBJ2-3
ASSVVPGVVTDTQY
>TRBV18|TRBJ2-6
ASSPQGQGANVLT
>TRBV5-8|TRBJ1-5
ASSAWAGNQPQH
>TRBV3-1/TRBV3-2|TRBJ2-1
ASSLSGNLNEQF
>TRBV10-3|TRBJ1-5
AISPSNQPQH
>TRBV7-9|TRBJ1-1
ASSFTGSNTEAF
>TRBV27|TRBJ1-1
ASSLISGRPNTEAF
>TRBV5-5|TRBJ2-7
ASSAGSGAYEQY
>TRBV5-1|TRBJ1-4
ASSLGDSLNEKLF
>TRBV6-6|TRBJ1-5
ASSSPGQMIH
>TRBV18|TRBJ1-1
ASSLSNVPEAF
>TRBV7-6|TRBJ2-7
ASSLAGGAGYEQY
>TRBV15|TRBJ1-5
ATSREIGGAGQPQH
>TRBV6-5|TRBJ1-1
ASSRDRGNTEAF
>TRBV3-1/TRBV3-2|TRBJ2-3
ASSQRAGVADTQY
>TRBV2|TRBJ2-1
ASRSDTEILYNEQF
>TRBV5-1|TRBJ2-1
ASSLGRGGAGQF